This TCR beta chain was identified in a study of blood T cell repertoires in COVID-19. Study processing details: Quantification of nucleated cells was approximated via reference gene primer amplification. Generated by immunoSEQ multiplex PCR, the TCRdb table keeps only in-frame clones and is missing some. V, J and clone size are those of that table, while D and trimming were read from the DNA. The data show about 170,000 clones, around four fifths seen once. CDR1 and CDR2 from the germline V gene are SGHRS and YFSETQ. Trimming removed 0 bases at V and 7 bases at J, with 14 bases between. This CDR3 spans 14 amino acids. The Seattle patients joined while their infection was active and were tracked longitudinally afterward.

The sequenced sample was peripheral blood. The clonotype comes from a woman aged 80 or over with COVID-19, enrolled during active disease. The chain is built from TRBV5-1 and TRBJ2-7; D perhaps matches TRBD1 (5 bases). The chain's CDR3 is CASSLGGPPGEQYF. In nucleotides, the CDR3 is TGCGCCAGCAGCTTGGGGGGCCCGCCCGGGGAGCAGTACTTC.